The T cell receptor (beta chain) under discussion was sequenced for a study of blood T cell repertoires in COVID-19. Study-wide background: Both acute and convalescent COVID-19 samples were obtained from the United States, Italy and Spain.

V lost 6 bases to trimming and J lost 2 bases, with 5 bases between them. CDR1 is KGHSH, CDR2 LQKENI, per germline. The CDR3 spans 12 residues. The table came from immunoSEQ multiplex PCR; TCRdb's copy has only in-frame clones and leaves some out. The sample has under 350,000 clones; 80% to 95% are singletons. Sequencing used peripheral blood. The sequence was obtained from a woman in her twenties or thirties with COVID-19, enrolled during active disease. This chain connects TRBV18 to TRBJ2-1; no firm D call. CDR3 in amino acids: CASSTTYNEQFF. In DNA, the CDR3 is TGTGCCAGCTCGACAACCTACAATGAGCAGTTCTTC.